The clone carrying this T cell receptor beta chain was seen a few times. Its antigen is unknown. The data were obtained in a study of response to subunit inactivated influenza vaccine. Findings and limits, study-wide: There was a suggestion from the authors that each seasonal influenza vaccination recruits few new T cells.

V lost 6 bases, J lost 2 bases, and 2 bases stayed unmatched. The CDR3 consists of 14 residues. Germline values: CDR1 SGHTA, CDR2 FQGTGA. From the RT-PCR reads, TCRdb called clonotypes with MiXCR, one entry per CDR3 protein. The sample holds 630,000 or so distinct CDR3 sequences, around 14% seen once. The chain carries TRBV7-3 and TRBJ2-3; 10 bases are a match to TRBD2. The receptor was isolated from a man aged 50-59 years who received an inactivated influenza vaccine. The specimen was PBMCs from blood, collected about 11 days after vaccination. CDR3 region: CASRLAGHTDTQYF. In nucleotides, the CDR3 is TGTGCCAGCAGACTAGCGGGACACACAGATACGCAGTATTTT.